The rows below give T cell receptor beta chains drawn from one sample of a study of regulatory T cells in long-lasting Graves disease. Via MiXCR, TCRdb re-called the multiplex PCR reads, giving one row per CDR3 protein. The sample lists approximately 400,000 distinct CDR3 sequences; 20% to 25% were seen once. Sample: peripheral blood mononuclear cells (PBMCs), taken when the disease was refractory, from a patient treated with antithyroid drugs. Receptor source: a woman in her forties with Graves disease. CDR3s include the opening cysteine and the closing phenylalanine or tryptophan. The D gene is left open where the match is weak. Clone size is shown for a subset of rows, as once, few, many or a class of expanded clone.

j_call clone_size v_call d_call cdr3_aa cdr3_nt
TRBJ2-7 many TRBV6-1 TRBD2 CASSLFGLAGREQYF TGTGCCAGCAGTCTGTTCGGACTAGCGGGTAGGGAGCAGTACTTC
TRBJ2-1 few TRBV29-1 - CSVEDRGSRGNEQFF TGCAGCGTTGAAGATCGGGGCTCTAGAGGCAATGAGCAGTTCTTC
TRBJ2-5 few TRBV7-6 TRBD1 CASQLPGDRRQETQYF TGTGCCAGCCAATTGCCCGGGGACAGGCGACAAGAGACCCAGTACTTC
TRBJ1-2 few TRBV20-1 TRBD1 CSAYRGDYGYTF TGCAGTGCGTACAGGGGAGACTATGGCTACACCTTC
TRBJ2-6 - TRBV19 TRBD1 CASSTDRVRSANVLTF TGTGCCAGTAGTACCGACAGGGTAAGGTCGGCCAACGTCCTGACTTTC
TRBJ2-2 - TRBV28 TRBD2 CASSLGASGRLGTGELFF TGTGCCAGCAGCTTAGGCGCTAGCGGGAGGTTGGGCACCGGGGAGCTGTTTTTT
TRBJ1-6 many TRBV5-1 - CVRRESSYNSPLHF TGCGTCAGACGGGAAAGCTCCTATAATTCACCCCTCCACTTT
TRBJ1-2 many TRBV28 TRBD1 CASSLAGQGANGYTF TGTGCCAGCAGTTTAGCCGGACAGGGGGCAAATGGCTACACCTTC
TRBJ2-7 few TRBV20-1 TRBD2 CSARGASGSIYEQYF TGCAGTGCTAGGGGGGCTAGCGGGAGCATCTACGAGCAGTACTTC
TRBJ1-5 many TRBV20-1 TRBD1 CSAPRGTGNQPQHF TGCAGTGCCCCTAGGGGGACAGGCAATCAGCCCCAGCATTTT
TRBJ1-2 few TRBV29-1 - CSVRGTNYGYTF TGCAGCGTTCGGGGGACTAACTATGGCTACACCTTC
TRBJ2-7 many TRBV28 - CASSSPSIPSAQYF TGTGCCAGCAGCAGCCCGTCGATACCTAGCGCGCAGTACTTC
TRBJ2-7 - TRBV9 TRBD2 CASSVGGTSGYEQYF TGTGCCAGCAGCGTAGGTGGGACTAGCGGATACGAGCAGTACTTC
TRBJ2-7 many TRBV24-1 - CATSEAGSYEQYF TGTGCCACCAGTGAGGCAGGCTCCTACGAGCAGTACTTC
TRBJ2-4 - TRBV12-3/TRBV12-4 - CASTSWGGDRNFQYF TGTGCCAGCACCTCCTGGGGGGGGGACAGGAATTTTCAGTACTTC
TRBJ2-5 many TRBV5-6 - CASSKLGPQETQYF TGTGCCAGCAGCAAGCTCGGGCCCCAAGAGACCCAGTACTTC
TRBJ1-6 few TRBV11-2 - CASSLVRVNSPLHF TGTGCCAGCAGCTTAGTGAGGGTGAATTCACCCCTCCACTTT
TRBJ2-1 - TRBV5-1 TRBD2 CASSLTLAGNNEQFF TGCGCCAGCAGCTTGACACTAGCGGGGAACAATGAGCAGTTCTTC
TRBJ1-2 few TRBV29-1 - CSARDPNGVGYTF TGCAGCGCCCGGGACCCTAACGGGGTTGGCTACACCTTC
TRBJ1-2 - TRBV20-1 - CSAPNRQDYGYTF TGCAGTGCGCCGAATCGTCAGGACTATGGCTACACCTTC
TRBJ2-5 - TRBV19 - CASSMYRGELETQYF TGTGCCAGTAGTATGTATAGGGGAGAATTAGAGACCCAGTACTTC
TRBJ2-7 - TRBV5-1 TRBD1 CASSEGAGTGIYEQYF TGCGCCAGCAGCGAGGGAGCCGGGACAGGGATCTACGAGCAGTACTTC
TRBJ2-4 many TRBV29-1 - CSVEVNGRNIQYF TGCAGCGTTGAAGTGAACGGACGAAACATTCAGTACTTC
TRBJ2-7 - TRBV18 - CASSPNTGIMYEQYF TGTGCCAGCTCACCCAACACAGGGATTATGTACGAGCAGTACTTC
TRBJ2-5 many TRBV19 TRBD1 CASMPTGTGVETQYF TGTGCCAGTATGCCAACCGGGACAGGGGTAGAGACCCAGTACTTC
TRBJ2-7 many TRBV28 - CASSLKGRGQYF TGTGCCAGCAGTTTAAAAGGACGGGGGCAGTACTTC
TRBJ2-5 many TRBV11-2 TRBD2 CASSIGTSGRGETQYF TGTGCCAGCAGCATCGGGACTAGCGGGAGGGGAGAGACCCAGTACTTC
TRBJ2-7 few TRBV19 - CASSTKAWDEQYF TGTGCCAGTAGTACCAAGGCTTGGGACGAGCAGTACTTC
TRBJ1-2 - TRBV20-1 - CSARGPGLNPDYGYTF TGCAGTGCTAGGGGGCCGGGCCTCAACCCCGACTATGGCTACACCTTC
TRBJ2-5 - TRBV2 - CASSLTARGTQYF TGTGCCAGCAGCTTAACGGCGAGGGGGACCCAGTACTTC
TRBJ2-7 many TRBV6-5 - CASSYKTARSYEQYF TGTGCCAGCAGTTACAAAACGGCGCGCTCCTACGAGCAGTACTTC
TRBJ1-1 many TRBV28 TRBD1 CASSQLGQGSPTQAFF TGTGCCAGCAGTCAACTGGGACAGGGGAGTCCCACCCAAGCTTTCTTT
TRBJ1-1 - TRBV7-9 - CASSFLLVGMNTEAFF TGTGCCAGCAGCTTCCTGCTGGTGGGGATGAACACTGAAGCTTTCTTT
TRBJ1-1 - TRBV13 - CASSLGVGTNTEAFF TGTGCCAGCAGCTTAGGGGTAGGGACGAACACTGAAGCTTTCTTT
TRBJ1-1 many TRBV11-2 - CASSFQVTEAFF TGTGCCAGCAGCTTCCAGGTGACTGAAGCTTTCTTT
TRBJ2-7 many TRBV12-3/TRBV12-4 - CASSFRNRAYEQYF TGTGCCAGCAGTTTTAGGAACAGAGCCTACGAGCAGTACTTC
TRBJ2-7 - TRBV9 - CAGRLLSYEQYF TGTGCCGGCAGGCTGTTATCCTACGAGCAGTACTTC
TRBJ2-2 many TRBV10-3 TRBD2 CAISAKLAAATGELFF TGTGCCATCAGTGCCAAACTAGCGGCCGCCACCGGGGAGCTGTTTTTT
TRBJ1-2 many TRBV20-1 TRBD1 CSARPRDSQNYGYTF TGCAGTGCTAGGCCCCGGGACAGCCAGAACTATGGCTACACCTTC
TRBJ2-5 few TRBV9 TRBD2 CASSVNSGREETQYF TGTGCCAGCAGCGTAAATAGCGGGAGGGAAGAGACCCAGTACTTC